Described below is a single TCR beta chain sequence and its context. The target antigen is unknown. The data originate from a study of vaccination and CD4 T cells after COVID-19. Turning to the study itself: Each enrolled participant received a two-dose regimen of either BNT162b2 or mRNA-1273 vaccine. Control cultures used a CEFX viral epitope pool, an HIV-1 Nef peptide pool, or no peptide.

At the Johns Hopkins FTIC core, DNA taken from cultured CD4+ T cells was sequenced by way of the Oncomine TCR Beta short-read assay. Cultured CD4+ T cells were the source of extracted genomic DNA. Via MiXCR, TCRdb re-called the PCR reads, giving one row per CDR3 protein. Found here are about 11,000 distinct CDR3 sequences, approximately 64% of them singletons; the top ten hold about 27%. Per germline, CDR1 SNHLY and CDR2 FYNNEI. The CDR3 is made up of 13 amino acids. The ends were cut back, 6 bases at V and 5 bases at J, with 12 bases in the middle. Treatment in this sample: roughly ten-day PBMC culture with coronavirus spike peptide pools or control peptides (ViraFEST assay).

The genes are TRBV2 and TRBJ2-3; no clear D gene. The sample consisted of CD4+ T cells from blood, cultured in vitro, taken before SARS-CoV-2 vaccination. The receptor comes from a human donor who had recovered from COVID-19. In DNA, the CDR3 is TGTGCCAGCAGCGTATATTGGCAAGATACGCAGTATTTT. It is translated as CASSVYWQDTQYF.